What follows describes a single TCR beta chain. This clone was seen a handful of times. Its recognized antigen is unknown. Base qualities are not recorded, but no much larger clone differs from it by a single base. The data belong to a study of cytotoxic CD8 clonotypes in ibrutinib-treated CLL (dated by TCRdb to 2020 to 2023). Broadly, across the study: In this cohort, about 16 patients were treatment-naive and some 10 were relapsed/refractory, while 17 to 18 had unmutated IGHV. Partial responses were observed in approximately 24 patients and complete responses in 2; after a median follow-up of around 68 months, remission was maintained in 15 or so patients and progression was observed in approximately twelve. Response samples were taken after a median of roughly 12 months on treatment, ranging from about 6 to 36 months. On average, each sample had roughly 260,000 productive templates and roughly 95,000 productive rearrangements. Longitudinal samples were available for about 30% of the roughly 90 trial participants. Cryopreserved peripheral blood mononuclear cells were collected before treatment, at response, and at either disease progression or sustained remission. Every remission and progressive disease sample was obtained while ibrutinib was still being received by the patients.

In light of the paper, this sample's time point label describes: progressive disease on ibrutinib. For TCR beta library preparation, about 2 micrograms of genomic DNA was extracted from cryopreserved PBMCs. Longitudinal blood samples from CLL patients receiving ibrutinib monotherapy were subjected to high-throughput TCR beta sequencing. Patients were enrolled in a phase 2 open-label single-center ibrutinib monotherapy trial. The goal of deep resolution MiSeq sequencing was a depth between 1 in 1 million and 1 in 200,000 T cells, and coverage averaged 10x per clonotype. The immunoSEQ hsTCRB Kit was used to generate TCR beta libraries. Per the source publication's procedure: ImmunoSEQ Data Assistant and ImmunoSEQ Analyzer were used for data analysis, and V, D and J genes were assigned according to IMGT definitions. Clonality, which ranges from 0 to 1, was calculated by subtracting the normalized Shannon entropy of productive rearrangement frequencies from one. Only overrepresented clonotypes making up at least 0.05% of each patient's repertoire were included in the public clonotype analysis. Around 12 age-matched healthy donor repertoires from immuneACCESS were used as controls for clonality. The source is immuneACCESS, and TCRdb retained only in-frame sequences with V and J called. Part of the clones is not carried over; for the studies checked, unresolved V genes explain less than half of this, and the remainder is unexplained. That table supplies the V and J calls and clone size; D and trimming were determined from the DNA. Recorded for this sample are 35,000 to 40,000 clones; about 70% of them occurred a single time. The top ten constitute 16% of the sample.

Study-wide conclusions, independent of this receptor: Public clonotypes were found to be uncommon and were observed to contract or remain stable during treatment; the increase in clonality was shown to reflect expansion of private clonotypes at ibrutinib response. Sampling times were not matched between sustained-remission and progressing patients, and lymph node repertoires were not studied. Baseline clonality exceeded that of age-matched healthy donors and correlated strongly with circulating CD8+ T-cell counts. Clonality increased at ibrutinib response, stayed stable in sustained remission, and fell back toward baseline at progression.

Looking up the germline V gene yields CDR1 KGHSH and CDR2 LQKENI. The CDR3 goes from the cysteine to the phenylalanine over 16 residues. Solely the CDR3 DNA is kept, with 48 bases framed from the first base. Trimming removed 5 bases from V and 3 bases from J; the gene matches leave 5 bases unexplained. The source was PBMCs, collected at disease progression, from a patient treated with ibrutinib. Recombination joined TRBV18 with TRBJ1-6, with 9 junctional bases fitting TRBD1. The TCR comes from a human donor with chronic lymphocytic leukemia. The DNA reads as follows: TGTGCCAGCTCAAGACAGGGGGGTAGCTATAATTCACCCCTCCACTTT. It specifies CASSRQGGSYNSPLHF. With the rest looked up from the reference TRBV18 and TRBJ1-6 genes rather than sequenced, the full variable domain is NAGVMQNPRHLVRRRGQEARLRCSPMKGHSHVYWYRQLPEEGLKFMVYLQKENIIDESGMPKERFSAEFPKEGPSILRIQQVVRGDSAAYFCASSRQGGSYNSPLHFGNGTRLTVT.